This TCR beta chain was retrieved from a study of cytomegalovirus exposure and HLA in healthy donors. Study conclusions and caveats: Diagnosis of cytomegalovirus status made by the classifier reportedly showed high specificity and sensitivity. Donors were assumed by presence/absence analyses to have roughly uniform sequencing depth. For most TCR beta V segments, an earlier analysis put the productive rate at about 87% or about 30% of the time.

The primer mix had 60 Vbeta and 13 Jbeta primers. The assay was immunoSEQ multiplex PCR, and TCRdb's table has in-frame clones only and misses some. The profile shows a few hundred thousand clones, 84% of them singletons. V was trimmed by 5 bases and J by 2 bases, leaving 9 bases between them. CDR3 length: 12 amino acids. Germline V gene data show CDR1 as SQVTM and CDR2 as ANQGSEA. This clone was detected a few times. Its antigen is not identified. V gene TRBV29-1 combines with J gene TRBJ1-1, with D hard to call. The receptor's source is a middle-aged woman in good health and CMV-seropositive. Sample: PBMCs. CDR3 DNA: TGCAGCGTTTGGGAGAAAAACACTGAAGCTTTCTTT. Translating gives CSVWEKNTEAFF. Combining the CDR3 with reference TRBV29-1 and TRBJ1-1 gives the whole variable domain SAVISQKPSRDICQRGTSLTIQCQVDSQVTMMFWYRQQPGQSLTLIATANQGSEATYESGFVIDKFPISRPNLTFSTLTVSNMSPEDSSIYLCSVWEKNTEAFFGQGTRLTVV.